These 25 T cell receptor beta chains came from one sample sequenced in a study of naive and memory T cell subsets. The library had UMIs added by 3' ligation of an oligonucleotide to TCR cDNA. Amplification of ligated cDNA took four PCR rounds with SP2 and nested alpha and beta constant primers. TCRdb ran MiXCR on the 5' RACE reads and lists one entry per CDR3 protein. This sample has roughly 30,000 distinct CDR3 sequences; over 15% occur once, and the top ten carry 2.6%. Every receptor here comes from a female donor in good health.

Concerning this clonotype: Sequence at one end of the junction differs from germline and may be a read error. The chain joins TRBV11-2 to TRBJ2-1; weak D call: TRBD2 (7 bases). From germline, CDR1 is SGHAT and CDR2 FQNNGV. The CDR3 totals 15 residues. For the CDR3, the DNA is TGTGCCAGCAGCTTCGCGGGGGCCTCCAACAATGAGCAGTTCTTC. Translating it yields CASSFAGASNNEQFF. Based on the CDR3 plus reference TRBV11-2 and TRBJ2-1, the full variable domain is EAGVAQSPRYKIIEKRQSVAFWCNPISGHATLYWYQQILGQGPKLLIQFQNNGVVDDSQLPKDRFSAERLKGVDSTLKIQPAKLEDSAVYLCASSFAGASNNEQFFGPGTRLTVL.

The sample holds many counts of this clonotype. This chain connects TRBV20-1 to TRBJ2-7, with D tentatively TRBD1 (6 bases). Per the germline V gene, CDR1 is DFQATT and CDR2 is SNEGSKA (reference sequence). This CDR3 has 14 residues. V lost 6 bases and J 3 bases, leaving 18 bases between the germline ends. In DNA form, the CDR3 reads TGCAGTGCCAGCCCGCGGACAGCAGTCTACGAGCAGTACTTC. Translating it yields CSASPRTAVYEQYF.

The chain recombines TRBV29-1 with TRBJ2-1; either TRBD1 or TRBD2 may fit D (5 bases each). The CDR3 totals 13 residues. Trimming pared 7 bases from V and 4 bases from J, leaving 14 bases between. The germline V gene encodes CDR1 SQVTM and CDR2 ANQGSEA. CDR3 in amino acids: CSARDQTYNEQFF. The CDR3 DNA sequence: TGCAGCGCCCGGGACCAAACTTACAATGAGCAGTTCTTC.

The rearrangement links TRBV5-1 to TRBJ2-7; 9 positions match TRBD1. The length of the CDR3 is 15 residues. CDR1 is SGHRS and CDR2 is YFSETQ in the germline V gene. Trimming took 5 bases from V and 5 from J; bases not matched to a gene: 11. For the CDR3, the DNA is TGCGCCAGCAGGCCCCAAGGACAGGGGAAAGACGAGCAGTACTTC. Its protein is CASRPQGQGKDEQYF.

This rearrangement joins TRBV4-2 to TRBJ2-3; D is possibly TRBD2 (5 bases). The CDR3 sequence is 15 residues long. V was cut by 3 bases and J by 0 bases, with 10 bases left in between. Looked up from germline, CDR1 is LGHNA and CDR2 is YNFKEQ. The CDR3 sequence is CASSQTGTSTDTQYF. CDR3 nucleotides: TGTGCCAGCAGCCAGACGGGAACTAGCACAGATACGCAGTATTTT.

This clonotype has ten or more counts. The chain recombines TRBV20-1 with TRBJ1-1; D is ambiguous. Trimming took 4 bases from V and 5 from J, leaving 11 bases between them. The CDR3 contains 12 residues. Per the germline V gene, CDR1 is DFQATT and CDR2 is SNEGSKA (reference sequence). The CDR3 DNA reads TGCAGTGCTAAGGGTTTAGAGACTGAAGCTTTCTTT. Translation gives CSAKGLETEAFF.

This clonotype was seen repeatedly, ten times or more. CDR3 DNA: TGTGCCATCAGTGATATGGGAGGACAGGGGAATAACGAGCAGTACTTC. Translating it yields CAISDMGGQGNNEQYF. V usage is TRBV10-3 and J usage is TRBJ2-7; 9 bases match TRBD1. CDR1 and CDR2 from the germline V gene are ENHRY and SYGVKD. V shed 3 bases and J 5 bases; nucleotides not matched to a gene: 11. This CDR3 region has 16 residues.

This clonotype is categorized as medium-sized. The chain couples TRBV6-1 to TRBJ1-1, with 7 bases fitting TRBD1. This CDR3 comprises 18 residues. With 3 bases clipped from V and 8 bases from J, the junction kept 21 bases outside the gene matches. Germline values: CDR1 MNHNS, CDR2 SASEGT. This CDR3 reads CASSDPTAPTGTGWEAFF. CDR3 nucleotides: TGTGCCAGCAGTGACCCCACAGCACCGACAGGGACGGGCTGGGAAGCTTTCTTT.

This clonotype has a handful of counts. The rearrangement joins TRBV7-3 to TRBJ1-1; TRBD1 agrees at 9 bases. V was pared by 1 base and J by 3 bases, with 21 bases of the junction left unmatched. Germline CDR1 SGHTA, CDR2 FQGTGA. The CDR3 has 21 amino acids. The CDR3 region has the DNA TGTGCCAGCAGCTTAAGGGCCCCCGTCCCGGGACAGGGACGGGATTACACTGAAGCTTTCTTT. The encoded protein is CASSLRAPVPGQGRDYTEAFF.

The genes are TRBV10-2 and TRBJ2-3; TRBD1 or TRBD2 may be the D gene (5 bases each). Between the trimmed V and J ends, which lost 7 bases and 5 bases, there was a span of 16 bases. The CDR3 is made up of 14 amino acids. Germline CDR1 is WSHSY and CDR2 is SAAADI. The CDR3 loop reads CASTLSGRGDTQYF. The CDR3, as DNA: TGCGCCAGCACTCTGTCAGGGAGAGGAGATACGCAGTATTTT.

This clonotype was seen many times. The V and J genes are TRBV6-5 and TRBJ1-2; TRBD1 agrees at 9 bases. V was clipped by 0 bases and J by 6 bases; unmatched bases: 2. CDR1 is MNHEY and CDR2 is SVGAGI in the germline V gene. This CDR3 comprises 14 residues. CDR3 protein: CASSYSRQGDGYTF. The CDR3, as DNA: TGTGCCAGCAGTTACTCCCGACAGGGGGATGGCTACACCTTC.

This chain uses TRBV5-5 with TRBJ2-3, with D possibly being TRBD1 or TRBD2 (6 bases each). Germline V lookup: CDR1 SGHKS, CDR2 YYEKEE (reference sequence). CDR3 size: 15 residues. The ends were cut back, 3 bases at V and 1 base at J, with 12 bases in the middle. The CDR3 is CASSSPGGGTDTQYF. CDR3 coding DNA: TGTGCCAGCAGCTCCCCCGGGGGCGGCACAGATACGCAGTATTTT.

This clonotype was seen a handful of times. The rearrangement links TRBV6-5 to TRBJ2-1, with TRBD1 matching 11 bases. CDR1 MNHEY and CDR2 SVGAGI come from the germline V gene. The length of the CDR3 is 16 residues. V shed 1 base, J shed 6 bases, and the junction held 5 bases outside the gene matches. CDR3 DNA sequence: TGTGCCAGCAGTTACTTAGGACAGGGGGCTCGCAATGAGCAGTTCTTC. Its translation: CASSYLGQGARNEQFF.

Only a few counts were recorded for this clonotype. The rearrangement uses TRBV7-2 and TRBJ2-5; D remains unclear. V lost 4 bases and J 4 bases, leaving 16 bases between the germline ends. Germline V gene data show CDR1 as SGHTA and CDR2 as FQGNSA. The length of the CDR3 is 15 residues. CDR3: CASSSLRVARETQYF. The CDR3 nucleotides read TGTGCCAGCAGCTCCCTCCGTGTGGCACGAGAGACCCAGTACTTC.

This chain connects TRBV11-2 to TRBJ2-1, with D possibly matching TRBD1 (5 bases). V was clipped by 0 bases and J by 3 bases, with 12 bases between them. This CDR3 is 16 amino acids long. Germline CDR1 reads SGHAT; CDR2 reads FQNNGV. The CDR3 loop reads CASSLEQATNYNEQFF. In DNA form, the CDR3 reads TGTGCCAGCAGCTTAGAACAGGCCACCAACTACAATGAGCAGTTCTTC.

This clonotype has more than one count but fewer than ten. This chain joins TRBV29-1 and TRBJ1-1; a weak D match, TRBD1 (5 bases). The germline V and J ends were trimmed by 5 bases and 1 base, with 11 bases remaining between them. The CDR3 loop spans 13 amino acids. CDR1 and CDR2 (germline): SQVTM, ANQGSEA. In DNA, the CDR3 is TGCAGCGTTTCGGGGGACGCGAACACTGAAGCTTTCTTT. It is translated as CSVSGDANTEAFF.

The V gene is TRBV5-1, the J gene TRBJ1-1, with D hard to call. Germline loops: CDR1 SGHRS, CDR2 YFSETQ. V was cut by 4 bases and J by 7 bases, with 11 bases left in between. This CDR3 spans 12 amino acids. CDR3 in amino acids: CASSEDRFEAFF. Written as DNA, the CDR3 is TGCGCCAGCAGCGAGGACCGATTTGAAGCTTTCTTT.

This clonotype was seen many times. V and J are TRBV29-1 and TRBJ2-1; a possible D gene is TRBD1 (5 bases). V lost 1 base to trimming and J lost 6 bases, with 16 bases between them. Germline V gives CDR1 SQVTM, CDR2 ANQGSEA. This CDR3 region has 15 residues. CDR3 in DNA: TGCAGCGTTGAAGTGGGATGGGGCGCGCGCAATGAGCAGTTCTTC. The encoded protein is CSVEVGWGARNEQFF.

This clonotype was counted between two and nine times. CDR3 DNA sequence: TGTGCCAGCAGCTTGGCCTGGGACAGGGAGACCCAGTACTTC. It codes for CASSLAWDRETQYF. The rearrangement uses TRBV5-6 and TRBJ2-5; 8 positions match TRBD1. Germline CDR1 SGHDT, CDR2 YYEEEE. The V gene end was trimmed by 0 bases and the J gene end by 5 bases; junction bases not matched to a gene: 3. This CDR3 contains 14 residues.

This clonotype has at least ten counts. This chain joins TRBV14 and TRBJ2-3; D gene uncertain. Germline assignment: CDR1 SGHDN and CDR2 FVKESK. The V gene lost 0 bases and the J gene lost 8 bases, with 6 bases spanning the gap. The CDR3 is made up of 12 amino acids. The CDR3 sequence: CASSQDRGTQYF. DNA for the CDR3: TGTGCCAGCAGCCAAGATCGAGGTACGCAGTATTTT.

This clonotype was observed many times. V gene TRBV5-1 combines with J gene TRBJ2-5; 7 nucleotides match TRBD1. The CDR3 sequence is 15 residues long. Germline CDR1 SGHRS, CDR2 YFSETQ. V gave up 4 bases and J gave up 5 bases; unmatched junction bases: 11. This chain's CDR3 is CASSEKTGVGETQYF. The CDR3 DNA is TGCGCCAGCAGCGAGAAAACAGGGGTCGGGGAGACCCAGTACTTC.

The chain is built from TRBV7-9 and TRBJ2-1, with D maybe TRBD1 (6 bases). V gave up 5 bases and J gave up 3 bases, with 17 bases separating them. The germline V gene has CDR1 SEHNR and CDR2 FQNEAQ (reference sequence). CDR3 length: 16 amino acids. CDR3 amino acids: CASSVFGTRGYNEQFF. In nucleotides, the CDR3 is TGTGCCAGCAGCGTGTTTGGGACAAGAGGCTACAATGAGCAGTTCTTC.

The table lists this clonotype with many counts. This rearrangement joins TRBV6-6 to TRBJ2-7, with 9 bases fitting TRBD1. V gave up 0 bases and J gave up 2 bases; unmatched junction bases: 2. The V gene's germline CDR1 is MNHNY and CDR2 SVGAGI (reference sequence). This CDR3 contains 15 residues. The CDR3 loop reads CASSYSGQGAYEQYF. CDR3 in DNA: TGTGCCAGCAGTTACTCGGGACAGGGAGCCTACGAGCAGTACTTC.

This clonotype rates as medium-sized. Compared with germline, one end of the junction differs, possibly owing to a read error. J is TRBJ2-1 and V is TRBV29-1, with D perhaps TRBD2 (6 bases). The CDR3 runs 12 residues. Germline V gene sequence: CDR1 SQVTM, CDR2 ANQGSEA. Here the CDR3 DNA reads TGCAGCTTCCGGGACTCCAACAATGAGCAGTTCTTC. It translates to CSFRDSNNEQFF.

This chain links TRBV29-1 with TRBJ2-1; D call uncertain. Germline V gene data show CDR1 as SQVTM and CDR2 as ANQGSEA. V lost 1 base, J lost 4 bases, and 8 bases lay in between. The CDR3 sequence is 13 residues long. CDR3 coding DNA: TGCAGCGTTGAAGTGGACGGGTACAATGAGCAGTTCTTC. It encodes CSVEVDGYNEQFF.